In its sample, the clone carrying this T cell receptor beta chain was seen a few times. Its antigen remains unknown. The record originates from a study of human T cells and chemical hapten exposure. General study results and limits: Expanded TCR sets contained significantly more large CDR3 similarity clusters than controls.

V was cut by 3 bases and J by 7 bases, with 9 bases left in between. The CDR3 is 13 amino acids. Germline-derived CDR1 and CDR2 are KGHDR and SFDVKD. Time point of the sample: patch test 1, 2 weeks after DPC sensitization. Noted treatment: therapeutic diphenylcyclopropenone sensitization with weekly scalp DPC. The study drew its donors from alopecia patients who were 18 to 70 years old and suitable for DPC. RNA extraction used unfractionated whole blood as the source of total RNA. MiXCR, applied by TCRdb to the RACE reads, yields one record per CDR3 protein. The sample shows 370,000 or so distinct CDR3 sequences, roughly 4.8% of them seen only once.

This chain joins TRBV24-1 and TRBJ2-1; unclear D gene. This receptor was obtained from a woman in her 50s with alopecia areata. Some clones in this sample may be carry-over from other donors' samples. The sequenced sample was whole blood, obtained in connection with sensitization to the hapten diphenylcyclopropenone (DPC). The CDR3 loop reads CATSDLLGNEQFF. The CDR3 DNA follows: TGTGCCACCAGTGATCTCCTGGGGAATGAGCAGTTCTTC.